Each of the 21 T cell receptor beta chains below was sequenced from the same sample in a study of vaccination and CD4 T cells after COVID-19. No antigen has been identified for these receptors. Sequencing of DNA taken from cultured CD4+ T cells relied on the Oncomine TCR Beta short-read assay. TCRdb called the PCR reads again in MiXCR, with one record for every CDR3 protein. The sample has about 16,000 distinct CDR3 sequences, 50% seen once. The treatment denotes: approximately 9-day PBMC culture with coronavirus spike peptide pools or control peptides (ViraFEST assay). The sequences come from cultured CD4+ T cells from blood, collected after SARS-CoV-2 vaccination. These receptors were collected from a human donor with COVID-19.

The chain couples TRBV11-2 to TRBJ1-3; TRBD1 is a possible D gene (5 bases). The germline V gene has CDR1 SGHAT and CDR2 FQNNGV. The V end was cut by 3 bases, the J end by 4 bases, with 10 bases between. The CDR3 sequence is 14 residues long. CDR3 nucleotide sequence: TGTGCCAGCAGCTTCGGGACCTACGGAAACACCATATATTTT. Encoded protein: CASSFGTYGNTIYF.

Here the CDR3 reads CASSLSGGPGTDTQYF. The CDR3 DNA sequence: TGTGCCAGCAGCTTATCCGGGGGCCCGGGTACAGATACGCAGTATTTT. The V call is TRBV7-2, the J call TRBJ2-3; tentatively, D is TRBD1 or TRBD2 (6 bases each). The CDR3 loop spans 16 amino acids. V lost 2 bases to trimming and J lost 3 bases, with 15 bases between them. CDR1 is SGHTA and CDR2 is FQGNSA in the germline V gene.

V is TRBV21-1 and J is TRBJ2-5; TRBD1, the table's D call, was not compared with the DNA. TRBV21-1 is annotated as a pseudogene. This CDR3 region has 13 residues. In nucleotides, the CDR3 is TGTGCCAGCAGCGCAGGGGTCGGAGAGACCCAGTACTTC. It translates to CASSAGVGETQYF.

The rearrangement uses TRBV4-1 and TRBJ2-2; D call uncertain. Deletions cut 1 base from V and 4 bases from J, with 10 bases between. In germline, CDR1 is MGHRA, CDR2 YSYEKL. The CDR3 runs 15 residues. The CDR3 coding sequence is TGCGCCAGCAGCCAAGTGGAACTAATCACCGGGGAGCTGTTTTTT. The encoded protein is CASSQVELITGELFF.

This clonotype showed up just a few times. The chain joins TRBV7-8 to TRBJ2-7, with a possible D match to TRBD2 (5 bases). Looked up from germline, CDR1 is SGHVS and CDR2 is FQNEAQ. CDR3 length equals 14 residues. V gave up 1 base and J gave up 4 bases, with 11 bases separating them. CDR3 amino acids: CASSLGAGGYEQYF. The CDR3 nucleotides read TGTGCCAGCAGCTTAGGTGCAGGCGGGTACGAGCAGTACTTC.

This clonotype was picked up a small number of times. This chain joins TRBV7-8 and TRBJ1-6, with D possibly TRBD1 on 5 matching bases. Germline assignment: CDR1 SGHVS and CDR2 FQNEAQ. CDR3 length: 17 amino acids. Trimming stripped 1 base from V and 5 bases from J, with 15 bases between. The CDR3 DNA reads TGTGCCAGCAGCTTAGGGGGTGGCGGGGCGAATAATTCACCCCTCCACTTT. Translated: CASSLGGGGANNSPLHF. Full variable domain (missing parts from reference TRBV7-8 and TRBJ1-6): GAGVSQSPRYKVAKRGQDVALRCDPISGHVSLFWYQQALGQGPEFLTYFQNEAQLDKSGLPSDRFFAERPEGSVSTLKIQRTQQEDSAVYLCASSLGGGGANNSPLHFGNGTRLTVT.

This chain connects TRBV10-3 to TRBJ1-6; D unresolved. This CDR3 spans 17 amino acids. Germline V gives CDR1 ENHRY, CDR2 SYGVKD. The germline V and J ends were trimmed by 2 bases and 7 bases, with 18 bases remaining between them. Here the CDR3 reads CAISEAATTALNSPLHF. CDR3 in DNA: TGTGCCATCAGTGAGGCGGCTACTACGGCCTTAAATTCACCCCTCCACTTT.

The chain joins TRBV19 to TRBJ1-5; 7 bases are a match to TRBD1. With V trimmed by 4 bases and J by 5 bases, 11 bases remained unmatched. Germline V lookup: CDR1 LNHDA, CDR2 SQIVND (reference sequence). CDR3 length: 16 residues. The CDR3 DNA is TGTGCCAGTAGTACTTACAGGGGCGGTGCGGATCAGCCCCAGCATTTT. Protein: CASSTYRGGADQPQHF.

This clonotype was seen only a few times. J is TRBJ1-5 and V is TRBV6-2 or TRBV6-3, with TRBD1 matching 8 bases. CDR1 is MNHEY, CDR2 SVGEGT, per germline. CDR3 length: 18 residues. V lost 0 bases and J lost 6; bases outside the gene matches: 13. This chain's CDR3 is CASSYSGRGLGGGQPQHF. The CDR3 coding sequence is TGTGCCAGCAGTTACTCCGGCAGGGGGCTAGGGGGGGGTCAGCCCCAGCATTTT.

The rearrangement uses TRBV12-3 or TRBV12-4 and TRBJ2-7; D not certain. The CDR3 sequence is 15 residues long. With 1 base removed from V and 1 base from J, the gap between germline ends came to 11 bases. The CDR3 here is CASSLEGFGSYEQYF. Written as DNA, the CDR3 is TGTGCCAGCAGTTTAGAGGGCTTCGGGTCCTACGAGCAGTACTTC.

The genes are TRBV28 and TRBJ2-7; no clear D. The CDR3 loop spans 12 amino acids. From germline, CDR1 is MDHEN and CDR2 SYDVKM. V was shortened by 3 bases and J by 3 bases, with 6 bases between the two germline ends. CDR3 DNA sequence: TGTGCCAGCAGTTTGAAGGGCTACGAGCAGTACTTC. The encoded protein is CASSLKGYEQYF.

The chain recombines TRBV25-1 with TRBJ1-4; 7 nucleotides align to TRBD1. This CDR3 has 15 residues. J lost 4 bases, V lost 3 bases, and 5 bases had no gene match. Per germline, CDR1 MGHDK and CDR2 SYGVNS. The CDR3 DNA is TGTGCCAGCAGTGAGGACGGACAGGTTAATGAAAAACTGTTTTTT. It encodes CASSEDGQVNEKLFF.

This chain uses TRBV3-1 with TRBJ2-3; 8 bases match TRBD2. The V segment lost 2 bases and the J segment 5 bases; nucleotides outside the gene matches: 9. Germline values: CDR1 LGHDT, CDR2 YNNKEL (reference sequence). This CDR3 comprises 16 residues. The CDR3 DNA is TGTGCCAGCAGCCAAATGTTAGCGGGGTTCGGAGATACGCAGTATTTT. Amino acid sequence: CASSQMLAGFGDTQYF.

This clonotype came up once. V gene TRBV19 combines with J gene TRBJ2-3, with D uncertain. There are 13 residues in the CDR3. In germline, CDR1 is LNHDA, CDR2 SQIVND (reference sequence). With 7 bases removed from V and 2 bases from J, the gap between germline ends came to 10 bases. DNA of the CDR3: TGTGCCAGTAAGTGGGCCTCCACAGATACGCAGTATTTT. Residues: CASKWASTDTQYF.

V gene TRBV20-1 combines with J gene TRBJ1-6; TRBD1 matches 9 bases. V was clipped by 5 bases and J by 9 bases; unmatched bases: 11. The CDR3 loop spans 15 amino acids. Germline CDR1 reads DFQATT; CDR2 reads SNEGSKA (reference sequence). CDR3 DNA: TGCAGTGCTCCCCGGGACAGGGTTATTAGTTCACCCCTCCACTTT. It translates to CSAPRDRVISSPLHF.

The CDR3 sequence is CSARGPQREDHGEQYF. The DNA of the CDR3 is TGCAGTGCTAGGGGCCCACAGAGGGAGGATCATGGCGAGCAGTACTTC. V usage is TRBV20-1 and J usage is TRBJ2-7, with D possibly matching TRBD2 (6 bases). The CDR3 consists of 16 residues. V shed 3 bases and J shed 6 bases, with 24 bases lying between them. Germline CDR1 is DFQATT and CDR2 is SNEGSKA (reference sequence).

The V and J genes are TRBV30 and TRBJ2-3, with TRBD1 as a possible D gene (7 bases). V was clipped by 0 bases and J by 3 bases, with 13 bases between them. Germline CDR1 and CDR2: GTSNPN and SVGIG (reference sequence). This CDR3 spans 15 amino acids. The CDR3 here is CAWSVRAGGTDTQYF. The CDR3 DNA follows: TGTGCCTGGAGTGTACGGGCAGGGGGGACAGATACGCAGTATTTT.

J is TRBJ2-7 and V is TRBV7-2; 10 nucleotides agree with TRBD2. CDR1 and CDR2 from the germline V gene are SGHTA and FQGNSA. The CDR3 has 14 amino acids. V was clipped by 5 bases and J by 4 bases; unmatched bases: 5. The DNA of the CDR3 is TGTGCCAGCAGCCAGCGGGGGGGCCGGTACGAGCAGTACTTC. This codes for CASSQRGGRYEQYF.

This clonotype was detected a few times. The chain recombines TRBV20-1 with TRBJ1-2, with a tentative D call TRBD1 (5 bases). Per germline, CDR1 DFQATT and CDR2 SNEGSKA (reference sequence). V lost 6 bases and J 8 bases, leaving 25 bases between the germline ends. The CDR3 length is 15 residues. CDR3 residues: CSAETRAGTLTGYTF. DNA of the CDR3: TGCAGTGCGGAGACTCGGGCGGGGACGCTTACGGGCTACACCTTC.

This clonotype was detected a few times. This chain connects TRBV27 to TRBJ1-2; perhaps TRBD1 as D (5 bases). Germline CDR1 reads MNHEY; CDR2 reads SMNVEV (reference sequence). Deletions cut 5 bases from V and 2 bases from J, with 9 bases between. The CDR3 spans 13 residues. The CDR3 region is CASSPGPNYGYTF. The CDR3, as DNA: TGTGCCAGCAGTCCGGGACCGAACTATGGCTACACCTTC.

The rearrangement links TRBV2 to TRBJ2-3; 7 bases fit TRBD2. From germline, CDR1 is SNHLY and CDR2 FYNNEI. This CDR3 contains 17 residues. Trimming cost V 6 bases and J 3 bases; bases outside gene matches: 15. The CDR3 DNA reads TGTGCCAGCAGAGCTTCGGCCGGGGCGGGGGTGACAGATACGCAGTATTTT. This encodes CASRASAGAGVTDTQYF.